This T cell receptor (beta chain) emerged from a study of blood T cell repertoires in COVID-19. About the research overall: Collection of acute and convalescent COVID-19 samples took place in the United States, Italy and Spain.

This table comes from immunoSEQ multiplex PCR, and its TCRdb copy is limited to in-frame clones, with some not included. The sample has a few hundred thousand clones; approximately 88% are singletons. CDR3 length: 14 amino acids. J lost 4 bases, V lost 11 bases, and 10 bases had no gene match. CDR1 and CDR2 (germline): ENHRY, SYGVKD. Material: peripheral blood. This receptor was identified in a woman aged 65 to 85 with COVID-19, enrolled during active disease. This sequence joins TRBV10-3 and TRBJ2-3; 9 bases align to TRBD2. The CDR3 is CAVGIAGAPDTQYF. CDR3 coding DNA: TGTGCCGTCGGAATAGCGGGAGCTCCAGATACGCAGTATTTT.